What follows are 32 T cell receptor beta chains derived from one specimen sequenced in a study of blood T cell repertoires in COVID-19. The protocol was immunoSEQ multiplex PCR, while the TCRdb copy is restricted to in-frame clones and leaves out a portion. This sample has under 500,000 clones; around nine tenths occur once, and the top ten carry 1.5% to 2%. Sequencing was performed on PBMCs or T cells enriched from blood (not recorded which). These receptors were obtained from a woman in her late teens or twenties with acute COVID-19.

In this sample, this clone turned up a few times. V usage is TRBV4-1 and J usage is TRBJ1-1; D is possibly TRBD1 (5 bases). V was clipped by 0 bases and J by 4 bases, with 15 bases between them. Germline V gene data show CDR1 as MGHRA and CDR2 as YSYEKL. The length of the CDR3 is 16 residues. The CDR3 bases are TGCGCCAGCAGCCAAGAAAGTGGCAGGGTTGGCACTGAAGCTTTCTTT. Amino acid sequence: CASSQESGRVGTEAFF.

This chain uses TRBV7-2 with TRBJ1-1; 8 nucleotides agree with TRBD1. The CDR3 runs 14 residues. Trimming took 0 bases from V and 5 from J; bases not matched to a gene: 2. Germline CDR1 SGHTA, CDR2 FQGNSA. The CDR3 is CASSLAGQGTEAFF. Written as DNA, the CDR3 is TGTGCCAGCAGCTTAGCAGGACAGGGAACTGAAGCTTTCTTT.

This chain connects TRBV7-2 to TRBJ2-1; no definite D call. Looked up from germline, CDR1 is SGHTA and CDR2 is FQGNSA. The ends were cut back, 0 bases at V and 1 base at J, with 7 bases in the middle. The CDR3 totals 15 residues. CDR3 nucleotides: TGTGCCAGCAGCTTAGCAACCGGGTCCTACAATGAGCAGTTCTTC. Translating it yields CASSLATGSYNEQFF.

The V gene is TRBV3-1 (or the pseudogene TRBV3-2), the J gene TRBJ1-1; TRBD1 is a possible D gene (5 bases). The CDR3 consists of 15 residues. Trimming pared 4 bases from V and 0 bases from J, leaving 12 bases between. Looked up from germline, CDR1 is LGHDT and CDR2 is YNNKEL (reference sequence). The DNA for the CDR3 is TGTGCCAGCAGCCGCGCAGGGCGGCTGAACACTGAAGCTTTCTTT. It is translated as CASSRAGRLNTEAFF.

The chain has TRBV15 and TRBJ2-7; D not certain. The V end was cut by 0 bases, the J end by 3 bases, with 9 bases between. The CDR3 sequence is 14 residues long. Germline assignment: CDR1 LNHNV and CDR2 YYDKDF (reference sequence). The CDR3 sequence: CATSRERSNYEQYF. CDR3 in DNA: TGTGCCACCAGCAGAGAGAGATCCAACTACGAGCAGTACTTC.

The chain couples TRBV6-5 to TRBJ1-6; D uncertain. The CDR3 covers 14 residues. Germline CDR1 MNHEY, CDR2 SVGAGI. Trimming took off 10 bases at V and 3 bases at J, with 13 bases between the two ends. CDR3 sequence reads: CATNREHYNSPLHF. In DNA form, the CDR3 reads TGTGCCACTAACCGGGAGCACTATAATTCACCCCTCCACTTT.

V usage is TRBV30 and J usage is TRBJ1-1, with TRBD1 identical over 9 bases. There are 11 residues in the CDR3. Germline CDR1 is GTSNPN and CDR2 is SVGIG (reference sequence). V was pared by 5 bases and J by 5 bases, with 0 bases of the junction left unmatched. CDR3 coding DNA: TGTGCCTGGGGGACAGGGACTGAAGCTTTCTTT. As protein: CAWGTGTEAFF.

The chain couples TRBV19 to TRBJ1-2, with 7 bases identical to TRBD1. The junction had 15 bases not matched to a gene; V was cut back by 6 bases and J by 5 bases. Germline V gives CDR1 LNHDA, CDR2 SQIVND (reference sequence). The CDR3 contains 16 residues. The CDR3 coding sequence is TGTGCCAGTAGCACAGCCGCGACAGGGTCGGCATATGGCTACACCTTC. This codes for CASSTAATGSAYGYTF.

The J gene is TRBJ1-5, the V gene TRBV6-5; 7 bases agree with TRBD1. With 8 bases clipped from V and 6 bases from J, the junction kept 10 bases outside the gene matches. Germline-derived CDR1 and CDR2 are MNHEY and SVGAGI. CDR3 length: 14 residues. Here the CDR3 DNA reads TGTGCCAGCCGCCCGGACAGGTTTGTTCAGCCCCAGCATTTT. Protein product: CASRPDRFVQPQHF.

This sequence joins TRBV9 and TRBJ1-2; TRBD1 matches at 9 bases. The CDR3 sequence is 13 residues long. The germline CDR1 and CDR2 sequences are SGDLS and YYNGEE. J gave up 4 bases and V 3 bases, and 1 base lay outside the gene matches. CDR3 bases: TGTGCCAGCAGCGGACAGGGGGTCTATGGCTACACCTTC. Amino acid sequence: CASSGQGVYGYTF.

J is TRBJ1-2 and V is TRBV19; possibly TRBD1 for D (6 bases). Between the trimmed V and J ends, which lost 7 bases and 1 base, there was a span of 10 bases. Germline V gene data show CDR1 as LNHDA and CDR2 as SQIVND (reference sequence). This CDR3 spans 13 amino acids. The CDR3 nucleotides read TGTGCCAGTAAAAACAGGGTTAACTATGGCTACACCTTC. It translates to CASKNRVNYGYTF.

The chain couples TRBV6-5 to TRBJ1-1; D might be TRBD1 (5 bases). V lost 5 bases to trimming and J lost 4 bases, with 14 bases between them. The CDR3 has 14 residues. CDR1 is MNHEY and CDR2 is SVGAGI in the germline V gene. The CDR3 DNA reads TGTGCCAGCAGTACCTCGGGGGGTTTCACTGAAGCTTTCTTT. Translation gives CASSTSGGFTEAFF.

This clone was detected only once. The J gene is TRBJ1-1, the V gene TRBV5-4, with 7 bases fitting TRBD1. The CDR3 extends over 15 amino acids. The ends lost 2 bases at V and 5 bases at J; junction bases unmatched: 9. From germline, CDR1 is SGHNT and CDR2 YYREEE (reference sequence). CDR3 region: CASSFRGGGLTEAFF. Here the CDR3 DNA reads TGTGCCAGCAGCTTCCGAGGGGGCGGACTGACTGAAGCTTTCTTT.

The chain links TRBV7-9 to TRBJ2-5, with a weak D call TRBD2 (6 bases). The CDR3 totals 14 residues. V lost 4 bases and J lost 5, with 14 bases in between. Germline CDR1 is SEHNR and CDR2 is FQNEAQ (reference sequence). DNA for the CDR3: TGTGCCAGCAGCTGGGAGGAGGGCAGGGAGACCCAGTACTTC. This translates into CASSWEEGRETQYF.

This clone has just a few counts. The gene calls are TRBV28 and TRBJ2-2; TRBD2 matches 8 bases. Per the germline V gene, CDR1 is MDHEN and CDR2 is SYDVKM. The ends lost 6 bases at V and 1 base at J; junction bases unmatched: 10. This CDR3 spans 17 amino acids. The CDR3, as DNA: TGTGCCAGCAGCCGGCACGGGGGGGGCCTGAACACCGGGGAGCTGTTTTTT. Amino acids: CASSRHGGGLNTGELFF.

The gene calls are TRBV5-1 and TRBJ2-7, with D perhaps matching TRBD2 (5 bases). This CDR3 comprises 13 residues. The V and J ends lost 4 bases and 2 bases respectively, with 10 bases between them. The germline gives CDR1 SGHRS, CDR2 YFSETQ. The CDR3 DNA follows: TGCGCCAGCAGCCCGGACTCAACCTACGAGCAGTACTTC. It yields the protein CASSPDSTYEQYF.

The chain recombines TRBV29-1 with TRBJ2-5, with 11 bases fitting TRBD1. Losses at the gene ends were 4 bases for V and 5 bases for J; bases not matched to a gene: 18. CDR3 length: 18 amino acids. The germline V gene has CDR1 SQVTM and CDR2 ANQGSEA. The CDR3 DNA follows: TGCAGCGTTGGCATCAGGGGACAGGGGGTAGAGAATCGGGAGACCCAGTACTTC. It codes for CSVGIRGQGVENRETQYF.

The chain recombines TRBV10-2 with TRBJ1-1; 8 nucleotides agree with TRBD1. Germline assignment: CDR1 WSHSY and CDR2 SAAADI. The V gene end was trimmed by 4 bases and the J gene end by 4 bases; junction bases not matched to a gene: 11. This CDR3 spans 16 amino acids. The CDR3 nucleotides read TGCGCCAGCAGTGGGGCAGGGGGCGGCCTCTCCACTGAAGCTTTCTTT. Translated, it gives CASSGAGGGLSTEAFF.

The chain is built from TRBV9 and TRBJ2-3; 10 nucleotides align to TRBD2. Germline V gene lookup returns CDR1 SGDLS and CDR2 YYNGEE. The CDR3 has 15 residues. With V trimmed by 2 bases and J by 6 bases, 6 bases remained unmatched. The CDR3 region has the DNA TGTGCCAGCAGCGTTTCTAGCGGGAGAGGGGATACGCAGTATTTT. Protein product: CASSVSSGRGDTQYF.

The rearrangement links TRBV3-1 (or the pseudogene TRBV3-2) to TRBJ2-4, with D perhaps TRBD2 (7 bases). Germline CDR1 reads LGHDT; CDR2 reads YNNKEL (reference sequence). This CDR3 has 17 amino acids. V lost 1 base and J lost 1, with 14 bases in between. This CDR3 is CASSQGTGGMAKNIQYF. The CDR3 DNA reads TGTGCCAGCAGCCAAGGGACGGGGGGCATGGCCAAAAACATTCAGTACTTC.

The chain employs TRBV7-9 and TRBJ2-5; D gene unclear. Trimming shortened V by 1 base and J by 7 bases, and 10 bases separated the two germline ends. The CDR3 covers 13 residues. Germline-derived CDR1 and CDR2 are SEHNR and FQNEAQ (reference sequence). CDR3 residues: CASSLVDLGTQYF. In nucleotides, the CDR3 is TGTGCCAGCAGCTTAGTCGATCTAGGGACCCAGTACTTC. Variable domain in full (rest from reference TRBV7-9 and TRBJ2-5): DTGVSQNPRHKITKRGQNVTFRCDPISEHNRLYWYRQTLGQGPEFLTYFQNEAQLEKSRLLSDRFSAERPKGSFSTLEIQRTEQGDSAMYLCASSLVDLGTQYFGPGTRLLVL.

In its sample, this clone was seen a few times. This chain connects TRBV6-4 to TRBJ1-3; TRBD1 is a possible D gene (6 bases). Germline V gene lookup returns CDR1 MRHNA and CDR2 SNTAGT. Trimming stripped 2 bases from V and 2 bases from J, with 16 bases between. The CDR3 contains 17 residues. As DNA, the CDR3 is TGTGCCAGCAGTGACAGGGGGTATAAGGCGGCTGGAAACACCATATATTTT. Translation: CASSDRGYKAAGNTIYF.

The chain has TRBV9 and TRBJ1-1, with a weak D call TRBD1 (6 bases). The CDR3 is made up of 14 amino acids. The germline V and J ends were trimmed by 3 bases and 2 bases, with 11 bases remaining between them. Germline lookup yields CDR1 SGDLS and CDR2 YYNGEE. As DNA, the CDR3 is TGTGCCAGCAGCGCAACAGGGATTAACACTGAAGCTTTCTTT. It codes for CASSATGINTEAFF.

This chain uses TRBV7-9 with TRBJ2-7; 10 nucleotides line up with TRBD2. CDR1 SEHNR and CDR2 FQNEAQ come from the germline V gene (reference sequence). The J segment lost 5 bases and the V segment lost 2 bases, leaving 6 bases of the junction unmatched. The CDR3 sequence is 15 residues long. The CDR3 coding sequence is TGTGCCAGCAGCTTATCGCTAGCGGGAGCCCACGAGCAGTACTTC. This sequence encodes CASSLSLAGAHEQYF.

This chain connects TRBV23-1 to TRBJ2-5, with D hard to call. TRBV23-1 is an ORF, and what it does is uncertain. CDR3 length: 14 residues. V lost 4 bases to trimming and J lost 6 bases, with 15 bases between them. CDR3 in amino acids: CASSLDTFLKTQYF. The CDR3 DNA follows: TGCGCCAGCAGTCTAGATACCTTTTTAAAGACCCAGTACTTC.

V gene TRBV5-1 combines with J gene TRBJ1-1, with D maybe TRBD1 (6 bases). Germline loops: CDR1 SGHRS, CDR2 YFSETQ. This CDR3 has 14 amino acids. Trimming shortened V by 4 bases and J by 0 bases, and 10 bases separated the two germline ends. Here the CDR3 DNA reads TGCGCCAGCAGCGAGGGACACCTGAACACTGAAGCTTTCTTT. This sequence encodes CASSEGHLNTEAFF.

The rearrangement uses TRBV2 and TRBJ1-5; D is undetermined. V was clipped by 0 bases and J by 7 bases, with 7 bases between them. The germline V gene encodes CDR1 SNHLY and CDR2 FYNNEI. The CDR3 contains 13 residues. CDR3 loop: CASSEAQKQPQHF. The CDR3 nucleotides read TGTGCCAGCAGTGAAGCCCAAAAACAGCCCCAGCATTTT.

A word on this clone: Distinct nucleotide sequences in the sample also encode this CDR3. V usage is TRBV27 and J usage is TRBJ2-7; 9 positions match TRBD2. This CDR3 is built from 13 residues. Germline V gives CDR1 MNHEY, CDR2 SMNVEV (reference sequence). V shed 5 bases, J shed 3 bases, and the junction held 2 bases outside the gene matches. The DNA for the CDR3 is TGTGCCAGCAGTCTAGCGGGGTACTACGAGCAGTACTTC. Protein product: CASSLAGYYEQYF.

The chain combines TRBV11-2 with TRBJ1-5; 8 bases fit TRBD1. Germline V CDR1 and CDR2: SGHAT, FQNNGV. V lost 5 bases and J lost 0; bases outside the gene matches: 3. This CDR3 has 15 amino acids. The CDR3 DNA reads as TGTGCCAGCAGCCCGGGGACAGGTAGCAATCAGCCCCAGCATTTT. Protein sequence: CASSPGTGSNQPQHF.

This clone has only one observation. V and J are TRBV7-9 and TRBJ1-1, with 8 bases lining up with TRBD1. J lost 3 bases, V lost 5 bases, and 5 bases had no gene match. Germline V gives CDR1 SEHNR, CDR2 FQNEAQ (reference sequence). The CDR3 totals 14 residues. As DNA, the CDR3 is TGTGCCAGCAGCCCACAGGGGGATGACACTGAAGCTTTCTTT. As protein: CASSPQGDDTEAFF.

The chain joins TRBV4-3 to TRBJ2-7; 13 nucleotides agree with TRBD2. CDR1 is LGHNA, CDR2 YSLEER, per germline. Losses at the gene ends were 1 base for V and 0 bases for J; bases not matched to a gene: 0. CDR3 length: 16 amino acids. Here the CDR3 reads CASSQGTSGSSYEQYF. In DNA form, the CDR3 reads TGCGCCAGCAGCCAAGGGACTAGCGGGAGCTCCTACGAGCAGTACTTC.

The chain has TRBV7-9 and TRBJ2-5; TRBD1 agrees at 10 bases. Per germline, CDR1 SEHNR and CDR2 FQNEAQ (reference sequence). CDR3 length equals 15 residues. V shed 4 bases and J 5 bases; nucleotides not matched to a gene: 7. In DNA form, the CDR3 reads TGTGCCAGCAGCTCCGGGACAGGGGAGAAGGAGACCCAGTACTTC. Protein: CASSSGTGEKETQYF.